One sample yielded the 28 T cell receptor beta chains listed below, sequenced in a study of blood T cells in healthy people across ages. It was with a sample-barcoded 5' primer and a J-beta primer mix that a second PCR of about 6 to 12 cycles was run. TCRdb recomputed calls from the 5' RACE reads with MiXCR, one row per CDR3 protein. The sample lists hundreds of thousands of distinct CDR3 sequences; 35% to 50% were seen once. The material sequenced was blood. All receptors come from a man older than 75 in good health.

This clonotype appeared once. The V gene is TRBV11-2, the J gene TRBJ2-3; 9 nucleotides match TRBD1. This CDR3 comprises 16 residues. CDR1 and CDR2 from the germline V gene are SGHAT and FQNNGV. J lost 2 bases, V lost 8 bases, and 11 bases had no gene match. The CDR3 bases are TGTGCCAGCGGCAGTTATACAGGGGGCCTCACAGATACGCAGTATTTT. It translates to CASGSYTGGLTDTQYF.

CDR3 protein: CSASSGRARNEQYF. In nucleotides, the CDR3 is TGCAGTGCTTCTAGCGGGAGGGCCAGGAATGAGCAGTACTTC. V is TRBV20-1 and J is TRBJ2-5; TRBD2 matches 12 bases. Unmatched junction bases numbered 12, after V lost 5 bases and J lost 11 bases. The CDR3 is 14 amino acids. Germline V gene lookup returns CDR1 DFQATT and CDR2 SNEGSKA (reference sequence).

CDR3 coding DNA: TGCGCCAGCAGCCCCGCAGGGGGGAACTACGAGCAGTACTTC. As protein: CASSPAGGNYEQYF. V gene TRBV5-1 combines with J gene TRBJ2-7, with D tentatively TRBD1 (7 bases). The CDR3 runs 14 residues. The V and J ends lost 4 bases and 3 bases respectively, with 14 bases between them. Germline CDR1 SGHRS, CDR2 YFSETQ.

V is TRBV28 and J is TRBJ2-1; TRBD2 matches 8 bases. CDR3 length equals 16 residues. J lost 7 bases, V lost 7 bases, and 15 bases had no gene match. Per germline, CDR1 MDHEN and CDR2 SYDVKM. CDR3 loop: CASTTETAGGVNEQFF. The CDR3 nucleotides are TGTGCCAGCACAACCGAGACCGCGGGAGGTGTAAATGAGCAGTTCTTC.

Comments on this clonotype: A single base separates this from a much larger clone, so it may be a read error. The CDR3 sequence is CASSVTGLTGELFF. Written as DNA, the CDR3 is TGTGCCAGCAGTGTGACAGGGCTCACCGGGGAGCTGTTTTTT. V is TRBV12-3 or TRBV12-4 and J is TRBJ2-2; 7 bases fit TRBD1. V lost 5 bases to trimming and J lost 4 bases; unmatched junction nucleotides: 4. The CDR3 totals 14 residues.

V is TRBV7-3 and J is TRBJ2-7; D unresolved. Judging by the DNA end, TRBJ2-5 fits better; the J call may be wrong. The germline CDR1 and CDR2 sequences are SGHTA and FQGTGA. The CDR3 length is 14 residues. Written as DNA, the CDR3 is TGTGCCAGCAGCCCCCAGCACAGCTCGGAGACCCAGTACTTC. Amino acids: CASSPQHSSETQYF.

The rearrangement joins TRBV30 to TRBJ2-1, with 7 bases that match TRBD2. The CDR3 covers 15 residues. Germline assignment: CDR1 GTSNPN and CDR2 SVGIG (reference sequence). Trimming removed 3 bases from V and 5 bases from J; junction bases left unmatched: 10. In nucleotides, the CDR3 is TGTGCCTGGAGGGCGTGGGGAGGGAGGAACAATGAGCAGTTCTTC. Translating it yields CAWRAWGGRNNEQFF.

This clonotype was seen at least ten times. In DNA form, the CDR3 reads TGCAGTGCTTACAAGGACGAGGACGAGACCCAGTACTTC. Its protein is CSAYKDEDETQYF. The chain is built from TRBV20-1 and TRBJ2-5; D not resolved. Trimming removed 5 bases at V and 5 bases at J, with 15 bases between. This CDR3 has 13 residues. CDR1 and CDR2 (germline): DFQATT, SNEGSKA (reference sequence).

This clonotype was counted a few times. The CDR3 bases are TGTGCCAGCTATAGGGGGGGCTCTGGGGCCAACGTCCTGACTTTC. Its translation is CASYRGGSGANVLTF. The rearrangement links TRBV6-5 to TRBJ2-6; weak D call: TRBD2 (7 bases). Germline loops: CDR1 MNHEY, CDR2 SVGAGI. Trimming cost V 8 bases and J 0 bases, with 11 bases left between them. The CDR3 has 15 amino acids.

This clonotype was found a few times. The J gene is TRBJ2-1, the V gene TRBV5-1, with D possibly matching TRBD1 (6 bases). Deletions cut 4 bases from V and 0 bases from J, with 14 bases between. CDR1 is SGHRS, CDR2 YFSETQ, per germline. This CDR3 region has 16 residues. CDR3 sequence reads: CASSRDTQSSYNEQFF. The CDR3 nucleotides are TGCGCCAGCAGCCGGGACACTCAGAGCTCCTACAATGAGCAGTTCTTC.

This rearrangement joins TRBV5-1 to TRBJ1-1; D may be TRBD1 (5 bases). The germline CDR1 and CDR2 sequences are SGHRS and YFSETQ. The CDR3 runs 13 residues. The V end was cut by 0 bases, the J end by 11 bases, with 14 bases between. The CDR3 region is CASSLEGTGYAFF. DNA for the CDR3: TGCGCCAGCAGCTTGGAGGGGACGGGGTACGCTTTCTTT.

The chain uses TRBV6-2 or TRBV6-3 and TRBJ2-7, with a weak D call TRBD2 (5 bases). CDR1 and CDR2 (germline): MNHEY, SVGEGT. This CDR3 is built from 15 residues. V was cut by 9 bases and J by 5 bases, with 23 bases left in between. The CDR3 DNA follows: TGTGCCAGTCGGCTAGCCGGCACATCCGACCACGAGCAGTACTTC. Amino acid sequence: CASRLAGTSDHEQYF.

The chain couples TRBV7-6 to TRBJ2-3; 12 bases are shared with TRBD2. Trimming at V came to 4 bases and at J to 7 bases, leaving 6 bases not matched to a gene. The CDR3 is 15 amino acids. Germline loops: CDR1 SGHVS, CDR2 FNYEAQ. CDR3 sequence: CASSSWTSGKNTQYF. The CDR3 nucleotides read TGTGCCAGCAGCTCATGGACTAGCGGGAAAAATACGCAGTATTTT.

The J gene is TRBJ2-1, the V gene TRBV25-1; D gene ambiguous. The germline V and J ends were trimmed by 3 bases and 4 bases, with 10 bases remaining between them. Germline-derived CDR1 and CDR2 are MGHDK and SYGVNS. This CDR3 has 14 amino acids. This chain's CDR3 is CASSDAIAYNEQFF. DNA for the CDR3: TGTGCCAGCAGTGACGCCATCGCTTACAATGAGCAGTTCTTC.

Turning to this clonotype: At one end the junction does not follow the germline gene, possibly because of a read error. J is TRBJ2-2 and V is TRBV11-3, with D possibly matching TRBD2 (8 bases). The CDR3 runs 19 residues. Germline V gene data show CDR1 as SGHNT and CDR2 as YENEEA. The CDR3 is CASSPGTDRYSGRTGEPFF. The DNA for the CDR3 is TGTGCCAGCAGCCCAGGGACAGACCGGTACAGCGGGAGAACCGGGGAGCCGTTTTTT.

With respect to this clonotype: One end of the junction fails to match germline, which may point to a read error. The rearrangement joins TRBV28 to TRBJ2-3; D is unresolved. The germline gives CDR1 MDHEN, CDR2 SYDVKM. This CDR3 spans 14 amino acids. CDR3 in amino acids: CASSPSGETNTQYF. For the CDR3, the DNA is TGTGCTAGCAGCCCGAGTGGGGAAACAAATACGCAGTATTTT.

This chain connects TRBV27 to TRBJ2-1; possible D gene TRBD2, 5 bases. This CDR3 region has 13 residues. Looked up from germline, CDR1 is MNHEY and CDR2 is SMNVEV (reference sequence). V was cut by 5 bases and J by 6 bases, with 11 bases left in between. The CDR3 loop is CASSERGFNEQFF. The CDR3 region has the DNA TGTGCCAGCAGTGAAAGAGGGTTCAATGAGCAGTTCTTC.

The table lists this clonotype with a few counts. The gene calls are TRBV12-3 or TRBV12-4 and TRBJ2-2; no clear D gene. The CDR3 covers 14 residues. V lost 1 base and J lost 3, with 6 bases in between. The DNA for the CDR3 is TGTGCCAGCAGTTTAGACTCCCACACCGGGGAGCTGTTTTTT. The encoded protein is CASSLDSHTGELFF.

This clonotype showed up just a few times. This rearrangement joins TRBV10-3 to TRBJ2-7; 9 nucleotides agree with TRBD2. The trim removed 7 bases at V and 4 bases at J, leaving 5 bases unmatched. The CDR3 is 13 residues long. Germline V CDR1 and CDR2: ENHRY, SYGVKD. This chain's CDR3 is CAIMAGGSYEQYF. The CDR3, as DNA: TGTGCCATCATGGCGGGAGGGTCGTACGAGCAGTACTTC.

This chain's CDR3 is CASSSGEDTQYF. The CDR3 bases are TGTGCCAGCAGCTCCGGGGAGGATACGCAGTATTTT. The chain has TRBV7-2 and TRBJ2-3; weak D call: TRBD2 (5 bases). This CDR3 is 12 amino acids long. Germline lookup yields CDR1 SGHTA and CDR2 FQGNSA. V lost 4 bases and J lost 6, with 8 bases in between. The variable domain in full, with the rest retrieved from reference TRBV7-2 and TRBJ2-3, is GAGVSQSPSNKVTEKGKDVELRCDPISGHTALYWYRQSLGQGLEFLIYFQGNSAPDKSGLPSDRFSAERTGGSVSTLTIQRTQQEDSAVYLCASSSGEDTQYFGPGTRLTVL.

This clonotype occurred once. One end of the junction varies from germline; a read error may be responsible. The V gene is TRBV27, the J gene TRBJ1-6, with D uncertain. The germline V gene encodes CDR1 MNHEY and CDR2 SMNVEV (reference sequence). The CDR3 is 16 amino acids. In nucleotides, the CDR3 is TGTGCCGGCAGTTCCTATTCGAGGTCCTATAATTCACCCCTCCACTTT. It codes for CAGSSYSRSYNSPLHF.

CDR3 protein: CASSPDSVVYEQYF. DNA for the CDR3: TGCGCCAGCAGCCCCGACAGCGTAGTCTACGAGCAGTACTTC. The chain is built from TRBV4-3 and TRBJ2-7; D is perhaps TRBD1 (5 bases). Germline V gene sequence: CDR1 LGHNA, CDR2 YSLEER. The CDR3 runs 14 residues. V lost 4 bases and J lost 3, with 13 bases in between.

The genes are TRBV20-1 and TRBJ2-3; the D is unclear. V lost 3 bases to trimming and J lost 5 bases, with 9 bases between them. CDR3 length: 12 residues. Germline CDR1 and CDR2: DFQATT and SNEGSKA (reference sequence). The CDR3 region is CSARLGVDTQYF. CDR3 nucleotide sequence: TGCAGTGCTAGGTTGGGCGTAGATACGCAGTATTTT.

CDR3 sequence: CASSLRLAGGQGEQYF. In DNA form, the CDR3 reads TGTGCCAGCAGCTTAAGACTAGCGGGAGGGCAAGGCGAGCAGTACTTC. The chain has TRBV7-2 and TRBJ2-5, with TRBD2 matching over 14 bases. TRBJ2-7 matches the DNA end more closely, so the J call is doubtful. In germline, CDR1 is SGHTA, CDR2 FQGNSA. This CDR3 is built from 16 residues.

V and J are TRBV7-2 and TRBJ2-3, with unresolved D. V lost 5 bases and J lost 5, with 11 bases in between. The germline CDR1 and CDR2 sequences are SGHTA and FQGNSA. CDR3 length: 13 amino acids. The CDR3 region is CASSTQTEDTQYF. CDR3 sequence (DNA): TGTGCCAGCAGCACCCAGACGGAAGATACGCAGTATTTT.

A word on this clonotype: The junction departs from germline at one end; a sequencing error may be responsible. The V and J genes are TRBV6-4 and TRBJ2-2, with 9 bases aligning to TRBD1. Germline V gene lookup returns CDR1 MRHNA and CDR2 SNTAGT. The CDR3 sequence is 14 residues long. CDR3 protein: CARSDGQGYGELFF. In nucleotides, the CDR3 is TGTGCCAGAAGTGACGGACAGGGGTACGGGGAGCTGTTTTTT.

The chain uses TRBV20-1 and TRBJ1-1; D might be TRBD1 (6 bases). The CDR3 totals 15 residues. V shed 2 bases and J shed 4 bases, with 17 bases lying between them. Germline lookup yields CDR1 DFQATT and CDR2 SNEGSKA (reference sequence). DNA of the CDR3: TGCAGTGCTAGATTGTGGGGGCGCGGTAGCACTGAAGCTTTCTTT. Translating it yields CSARLWGRGSTEAFF.

The table lists this clonotype with many counts. The CDR3 DNA reads as TGCGCCAGCAGACCCCCGGGGCAGAGGGAGCAGTACTTC. It encodes CASRPPGQREQYF. This sequence joins TRBV5-1 and TRBJ2-7; D is tentatively TRBD1 or TRBD2 (5 bases each). V dropped 5 bases and J dropped 7 bases, with 16 bases sitting between them. The CDR3 runs 13 residues. Per germline, CDR1 SGHRS and CDR2 YFSETQ. Filled out from reference TRBV5-1 and TRBJ2-7, the complete variable domain reads KAGVTQTPRYLIKTRGQQVTLSCSPISGHRSVSWYQQTPGQGLQFLFEYFSETQRNKGNFPGRFSGRQFSNSRSEMNVSTLELGDSALYLCASRPPGQREQYFGPGTRLTVT.